The T cell receptor (beta chain) described here comes from a study of alternative splicing in chronic myeloid leukemia remission (dated by TCRdb to about 2020). Turning to the overall study: RNA sequencing was used to profile peripheral blood from chronic-phase CML patients at diagnosis and at remission, and the results were compared with those from healthy donors. The RESIST (imatinib), ENESTxtnd (nilotinib) and PINNACLE (nilotinib plus pegylated interferon) trials supplied nine diagnostic specimens along with matched remission specimens. The median age was 54 years at diagnosis and around 56 at remission, while healthy controls had a median age of roughly 34. Total leukocytes from peripheral blood collected in EDTA were used as the trial diagnostic specimens. The French Persistem study contributed nine CML samples, of which seven were diagnostic and two were matched remission samples. The female/male split was 11/5 for diagnosis samples, 8/3 for remission samples and 2/4 for controls. For diagnosis, remission and control samples alike, total RNA was extracted from peripheral blood mononuclear cells using Trizol. What the study reported, not specific to this receptor: Blood cell composition varied strongly between timepoints, moving from enrichment of myeloid progenitors at diagnosis to enrichment of mature lymphoid cells at remission. At remission, blood cell composition was found to be reconfigured to resemble that of lymphoid cell-enriched normal controls.

The library was prepared using bulk RNA-seq. The TruSeq Stranded RNA sample prep kit was used to generate libraries of poly-A-enriched mRNA from an input of around 1 ug total RNA. Paired-end sequencing was performed on a HiSeq 2500, with each sample sequenced in triplicate. Each mate in the RNA-seq data had a read length of 125 nucleotides. In the original analysis: Reads were trimmed and aligned to hg38 with STAR v2.7, with quality control by FASTQC, RSeQC and multiqc. Salmon 0.14.1 was used to quantify gene expression levels as transcripts per million (TPM). The results of principal component analysis suggested that neither trial, library batch, sequencing batch, treatment regimen nor sex drove the transcriptomic profiles. TCRdb reprocessed the reads and provides one entry for every CDR3 protein sequence; no DNA is given. The authors' filters were not applied to this entry. The table of this sample itemizes some 100 distinct CDR3 sequences.

In the paper's terms, the time point label means: chronic-phase CML before TKI therapy (screening/day 1). Over 15 CML patients made up the patient cohort, and matched post-remission samples were retrieved for a subset of those patients. The CDR3 goes from the cysteine to the phenylalanine over 11 residues. DNA was not recorded. CDR1 and CDR2 (MNHEY, SMNVEV) derive from the germline V gene (reference sequence). On this clonotype: Its target antigen remains unknown.

The chain was built from TRBV27 and TRBJ1-1; no DNA is available, so the TRBD1 call from TCRdb remains unchecked. Sequenced here: PBMCs or total blood leukocytes (not recorded which), sampled at diagnosis. This clonotype originated in an adult with chronic myeloid leukemia. CDR3 protein: CASSLQGEAFF.